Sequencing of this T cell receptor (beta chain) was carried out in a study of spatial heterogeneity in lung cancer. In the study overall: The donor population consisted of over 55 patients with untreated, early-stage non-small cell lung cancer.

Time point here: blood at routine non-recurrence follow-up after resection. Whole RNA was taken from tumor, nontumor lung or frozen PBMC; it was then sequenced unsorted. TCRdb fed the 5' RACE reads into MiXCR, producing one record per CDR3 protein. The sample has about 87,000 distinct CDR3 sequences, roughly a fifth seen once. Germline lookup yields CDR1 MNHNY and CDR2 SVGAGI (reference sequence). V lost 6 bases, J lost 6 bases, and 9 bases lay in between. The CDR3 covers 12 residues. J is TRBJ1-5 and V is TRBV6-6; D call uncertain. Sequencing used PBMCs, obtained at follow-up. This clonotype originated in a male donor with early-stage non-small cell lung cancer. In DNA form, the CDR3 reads TGTGCCAGCAGCCCTGATTTTCAGCCCCAGCATTTT. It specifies CASSPDFQPQHF.